The TCR beta chain under discussion was sequenced for a study of cytomegalovirus exposure and HLA in healthy donors. Study-level results: There were some V segments, including TRBV6-2 and TRBV6-3, excluded as indistinguishable. As a later analysis revealed, the rate of TCR association differed by HLA locus, with DRB1 most and HLA-C fewest.

The V end lost 5 bases, the J end lost 0 bases, and 8 bases lay between the germline ends. The V gene's germline CDR1 is SGHTA and CDR2 FQGTGA. The CDR3 is made up of 14 amino acids. Use of 60 Vbeta and 13 Jbeta primers characterized the PCR. Repertoires were generated with immunoSEQ multiplex PCR, while TCRdb's copy carries only in-frame clones and drops some. The sample table includes about 110,000 clones. As to this clone: Its target is not known.

This TCR came from a man aged 40-49 years in good health and CMV-seropositive. V is TRBV7-3 and J is TRBJ2-1; unclear D gene. Sequencing was carried out using PBMCs. The CDR3 nucleotides are TGTGCCAGCAGCCCTACGGGCTCCTACAATGAGCAGTTCTTC. Translating it yields CASSPTGSYNEQFF.